The 8 T cell receptor beta chains below all came from one sample that was sequenced in a study of blood T cell repertoires in COVID-19. The method was immunoSEQ multiplex PCR; TCRdb's version includes in-frame clones alone and lacks a portion of them. Among about 71,000 clones listed, 75% to 90% were seen once. Sequenced sample: peripheral blood. The receptor set was obtained from a man aged 25 to 40 with acute or convalescent COVID-19.

This clone was detected once. V and J are TRBV3-1 (or the pseudogene TRBV3-2) and TRBJ1-1, with D possibly TRBD1 on 5 matching bases. CDR1 is LGHDT and CDR2 is YNNKEL in the germline V gene (reference sequence). The V end lost 1 base, the J end lost 11 bases, and 8 bases lay between the germline ends. The CDR3 loop spans 11 amino acids. Written as DNA, the CDR3 is TGTGCCAGCAGCCAAGGGGGACTCGCTTTCTTT. This translates into CASSQGGLAFF.

The CDR3 here is CASSSQRTASIDNYGYTF. The CDR3 DNA is TGTGCCAGCAGCTCCCAGAGGACAGCATCAATCGACAACTATGGCTACACCTTC. This chain links TRBV7-2 with TRBJ1-2; possible D gene TRBD1, 6 bases. CDR3 length equals 18 residues. The germline V and J ends were trimmed by 4 bases and 2 bases, with 23 bases remaining between them. Per the germline V gene, CDR1 is SGHTA and CDR2 is FQGNSA.

This clone has only one observation. This chain links TRBV12-3 or TRBV12-4 with TRBJ1-2; 9 nucleotides match TRBD1. This CDR3 has 13 residues. Losses at the gene ends were 7 bases for V and 8 bases for J; bases not matched to a gene: 8. The DNA for the CDR3 is TGTGCCAGCACCAACAGGGGGCAAGAAGGCTACACCTTC. Residues: CASTNRGQEGYTF.

This chain uses TRBV10-3 with TRBJ1-1, with 7 positions matching TRBD1. CDR3 length: 11 amino acids. Unmatched junction bases numbered 2, after V lost 3 bases and J lost 10 bases. Germline V gene lookup returns CDR1 ENHRY and CDR2 SYGVKD. CDR3 DNA sequence: TGTGCCATCAGTGAAGGACAGGCAGCTTTCTTT. Residues: CAISEGQAAFF.

V is TRBV7-6 and J is TRBJ2-5; TRBD1 aligns across 10 bases. Germline trimming cut 4 bases from V and 5 bases from J; bases unmatched to any gene: 7. This CDR3 comprises 15 residues. CDR1 SGHVS and CDR2 FNYEAQ come from the germline V gene. In nucleotides, the CDR3 is TGTGCCAGCAGCTCTGTTCCGGGACAGGGGGAGACCCAGTACTTC. Amino acids: CASSSVPGQGETQYF.

This clone was detected a few times. The chain recombines TRBV18 with TRBJ2-1; D uncertain. V was pared by 3 bases and J by 8 bases, with 17 bases between. Germline CDR1 KGHSH, CDR2 LQKENI. The CDR3 has 15 amino acids. The CDR3 DNA reads TGTGCCAGCTCACCTACACCCAGTTCGATCGATGAGCAGTTCTTC. As protein: CASSPTPSSIDEQFF. Full variable domain (remainder filled in from reference TRBV18 and TRBJ2-1): NAGVMQNPRHLVRRRGQEARLRCSPMKGHSHVYWYRQLPEEGLKFMVYLQKENIIDESGMPKERFSAEFPKEGPSILRIQQVVRGDSAAYFCASSPTPSSIDEQFFGPGTRLTVL.

The J gene is TRBJ1-4, the V gene TRBV18; TRBD1 is a possible D gene (6 bases). The V end was cut by 3 bases, the J end by 7 bases, with 18 bases between. Germline V gene data show CDR1 as KGHSH and CDR2 as LQKENI. The CDR3 has 16 residues. The CDR3 protein is CASSPPGWGHGEKLFF. The CDR3 DNA sequence: TGTGCCAGCTCACCTCCGGGGTGGGGGCACGGTGAAAAACTGTTTTTT.

The chain combines TRBV19 with TRBJ2-3; TRBD1 is a possible D gene (5 bases). The CDR3 covers 13 residues. CDR1 is LNHDA and CDR2 is SQIVND in the germline V gene (reference sequence). The V end was cut by 2 bases, the J end by 7 bases, with 10 bases between. The CDR3: CASSIMTDYTQYF. The DNA for the CDR3 is TGTGCCAGTAGTATAATGACAGACTATACGCAGTATTTT.